This T cell receptor beta chain was captured by sequencing in a study of cytomegalovirus exposure and HLA in healthy donors. Note on this clone: Its antigen is unknown.

Study outcomes and limitations: Solely CMV serostatus was available to characterize immune exposure.

Although they were nominally healthy when sampled, donors likely had unrecorded immune exposures. Primers included in the PCR were 60 Vbeta and 13 Jbeta primers. The protocol was immunoSEQ multiplex PCR, while the TCRdb copy is restricted to in-frame clones and leaves out a portion. The sample carries 76,000 or so clones, 65% to 75% recorded once. The CDR3 sequence is 12 residues long. CDR1 and CDR2 from the germline V gene are GTSNPN and SVGIG (reference sequence). V was shortened by 0 bases and J by 6 bases, with 5 bases between the two germline ends. Sequencing was carried out using PBMCs. This clonotype was sampled from a woman between 40 and 55 years old in good health and CMV-seropositive. The chain couples TRBV30 to TRBJ2-2, with no clear D. In DNA, the CDR3 is TGTGCCTGGAGTGTAAAGCCCGGGGAGCTGTTTTTT. Its protein product is CAWSVKPGELFF.